This T cell receptor (beta chain) was recovered during a study of CD8 T cells in ankylosing spondylitis. Findings of the study overall: Disease-linked clones reportedly concentrated significantly in matched ankylosing spondylitis synovial fluid.

TCRdb ran MiXCR on the 5' RACE reads and lists one entry per CDR3 protein. Found here are about 250,000 distinct CDR3 sequences, roughly a quarter of them singletons; the top ten hold 0.61%. This clonotype was observed a few times. Its antigen is currently unknown. Material: blood, either unsorted or a sorted T cell fraction (not recorded which). The sequence derives from a male donor with ankylosing spondylitis or in good health (not recorded which).

Written as DNA, the CDR3 is TGTGCCAGCGCCCGGGGTAGGGAGCCCCTCCACTTT. Translating gives CASARGREPLHF. The chain joins TRBV12-3 or TRBV12-4 to TRBJ1-6; no reliable D call. This CDR3 region has 12 residues. V lost 8 bases and J lost 13, with 15 bases in between.